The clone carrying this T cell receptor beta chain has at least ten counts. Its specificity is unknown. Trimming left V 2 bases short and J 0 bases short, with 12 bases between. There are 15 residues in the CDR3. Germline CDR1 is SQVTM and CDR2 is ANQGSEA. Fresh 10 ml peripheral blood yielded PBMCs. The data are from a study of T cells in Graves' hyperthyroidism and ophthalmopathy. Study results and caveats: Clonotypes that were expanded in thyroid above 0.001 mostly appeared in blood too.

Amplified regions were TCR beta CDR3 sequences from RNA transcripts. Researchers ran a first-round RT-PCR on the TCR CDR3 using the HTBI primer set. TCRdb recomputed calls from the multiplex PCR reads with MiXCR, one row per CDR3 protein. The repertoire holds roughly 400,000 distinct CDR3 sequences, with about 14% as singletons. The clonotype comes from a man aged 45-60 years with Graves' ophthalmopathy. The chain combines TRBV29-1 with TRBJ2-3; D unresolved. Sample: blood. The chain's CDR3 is CSVELADTSTDTQYF. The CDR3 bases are TGCAGCGTTGAATTGGCTGACACTAGCACAGATACGCAGTATTTT.